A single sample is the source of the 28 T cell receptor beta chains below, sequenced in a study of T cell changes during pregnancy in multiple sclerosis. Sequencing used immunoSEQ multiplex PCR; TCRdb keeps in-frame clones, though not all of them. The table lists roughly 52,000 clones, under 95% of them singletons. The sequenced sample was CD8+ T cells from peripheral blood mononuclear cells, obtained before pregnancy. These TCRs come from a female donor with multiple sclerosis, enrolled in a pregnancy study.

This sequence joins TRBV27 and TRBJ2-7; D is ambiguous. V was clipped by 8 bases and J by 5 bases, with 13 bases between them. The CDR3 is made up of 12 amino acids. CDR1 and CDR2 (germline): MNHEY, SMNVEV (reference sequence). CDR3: CASGPQANEQYF. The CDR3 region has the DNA TGTGCCAGCGGGCCCCAGGCCAACGAGCAGTACTTC.

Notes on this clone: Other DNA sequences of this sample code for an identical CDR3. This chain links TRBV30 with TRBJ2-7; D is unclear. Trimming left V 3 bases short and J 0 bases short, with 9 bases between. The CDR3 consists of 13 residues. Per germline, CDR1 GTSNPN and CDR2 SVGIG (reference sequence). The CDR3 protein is CAWSVGSSYEQYF. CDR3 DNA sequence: TGTGCCTGGAGCGTGGGCAGCTCCTACGAGCAGTACTTC.

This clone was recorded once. Here the CDR3 reads CASSDRAGANVLTF. CDR3 DNA: TGTGCCAGCAGTGATAGAGCTGGGGCCAACGTCCTGACTTTC. This chain links TRBV2 with TRBJ2-6, with D hard to call. This CDR3 has 14 residues. The germline V and J ends were trimmed by 3 bases and 2 bases, with 5 bases remaining between them. CDR1 is SNHLY, CDR2 FYNNEI, per germline.

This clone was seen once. In nucleotides, the CDR3 is TGCGCCAGCAGCCCTATTAGCGGGAGCCCCGGCACCGGGGAGCTGTTTTTT. Protein sequence: CASSPISGSPGTGELFF. The genes are TRBV10-2 and TRBJ2-2; 9 bases align to TRBD2. The V and J ends lost 6 bases and 4 bases, in that order; junction bases with no gene match: 12. This CDR3 comprises 17 residues. CDR1 and CDR2 from the germline V gene are WSHSY and SAAADI.

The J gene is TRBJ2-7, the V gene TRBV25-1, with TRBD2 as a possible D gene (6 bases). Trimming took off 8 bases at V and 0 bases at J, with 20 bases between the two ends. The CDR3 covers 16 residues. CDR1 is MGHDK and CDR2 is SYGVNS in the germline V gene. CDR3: CASGSTREPSSYEQYF. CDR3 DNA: TGTGCCAGCGGATCCACCCGGGAGCCATCCTCCTACGAGCAGTACTTC.

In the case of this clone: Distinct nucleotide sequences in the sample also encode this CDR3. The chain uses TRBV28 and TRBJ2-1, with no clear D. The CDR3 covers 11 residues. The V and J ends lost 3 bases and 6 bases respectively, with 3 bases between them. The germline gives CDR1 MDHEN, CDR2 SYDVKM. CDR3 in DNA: TGTGCCAGCAGTTTCCGCAATGAGCAGTTCTTC. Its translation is CASSFRNEQFF.

The CDR3 coding sequence is TGTGCCAGCAGTTACTCGACAGATTCCTACGAGCAGTACTTC. Residues: CASSYSTDSYEQYF. The chain recombines TRBV6-6 with TRBJ2-7; weak D call: TRBD1 (5 bases). CDR1 MNHNY and CDR2 SVGAGI come from the germline V gene (reference sequence). V lost 0 bases and J lost 1, with 7 bases in between. The CDR3 is 14 residues long.

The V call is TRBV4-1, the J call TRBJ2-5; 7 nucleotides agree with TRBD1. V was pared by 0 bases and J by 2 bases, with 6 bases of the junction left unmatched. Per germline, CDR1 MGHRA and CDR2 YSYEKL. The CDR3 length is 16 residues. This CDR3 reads CASSQDAWDRQETQYF. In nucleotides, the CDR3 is TGCGCCAGCAGCCAAGATGCCTGGGACAGACAAGAGACCCAGTACTTC.

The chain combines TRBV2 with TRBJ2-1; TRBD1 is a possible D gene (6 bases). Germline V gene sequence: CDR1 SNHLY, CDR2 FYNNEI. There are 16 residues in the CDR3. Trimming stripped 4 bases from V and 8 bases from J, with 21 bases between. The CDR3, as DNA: TGTGCCAGCAGTGGATCAGGGGCCCATCCCTTAGATGAGCAGTTCTTC. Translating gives CASSGSGAHPLDEQFF.

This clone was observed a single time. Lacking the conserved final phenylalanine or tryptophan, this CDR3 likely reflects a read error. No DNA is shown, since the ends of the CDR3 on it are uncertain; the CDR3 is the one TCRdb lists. CDR3 loop: CASSEAAGTEGVV. The chain links TRBV6-1 to TRBJ2-4; TRBD1 reflects the table's D call only, with no check against the DNA. The germline CDR1 and CDR2 sequences are MNHNS and SASEGT. 13 amino acids form the CDR3, both terminal residues included.

In DNA form, the CDR3 reads TGTGCCAGCAGCGTAGGCGACCAGATAGCTGCCGAGCAGTACTTC. It codes for CASSVGDQIAAEQYF. This chain joins TRBV9 and TRBJ2-7; no firm D call. CDR1 is SGDLS and CDR2 is YYNGEE in the germline V gene. The CDR3 loop spans 15 amino acids. The V end lost 0 bases, the J end lost 6 bases, and 16 bases lay between the germline ends.

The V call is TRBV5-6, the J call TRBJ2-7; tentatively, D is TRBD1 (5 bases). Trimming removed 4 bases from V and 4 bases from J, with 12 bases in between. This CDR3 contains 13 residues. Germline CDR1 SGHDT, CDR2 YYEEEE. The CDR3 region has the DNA TGTGCCAGCAGCGTAGGGGTAGGGTACGAGCAGTACTTC. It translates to CASSVGVGYEQYF.

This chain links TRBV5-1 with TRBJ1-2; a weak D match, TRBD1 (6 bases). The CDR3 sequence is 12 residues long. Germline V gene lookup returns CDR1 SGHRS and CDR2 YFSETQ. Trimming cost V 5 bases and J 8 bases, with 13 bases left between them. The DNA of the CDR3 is TGCGCCAGCAGGTCCTACAGGGTGGGCTACACCTTC. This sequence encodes CASRSYRVGYTF.

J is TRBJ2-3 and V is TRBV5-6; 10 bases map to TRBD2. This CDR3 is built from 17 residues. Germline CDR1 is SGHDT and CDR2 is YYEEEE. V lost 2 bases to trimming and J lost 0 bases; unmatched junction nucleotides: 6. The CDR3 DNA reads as TGTGCCAGCAGCTTTACGGGACTAGCGTATAGCACAGATACGCAGTATTTT. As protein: CASSFTGLAYSTDTQYF. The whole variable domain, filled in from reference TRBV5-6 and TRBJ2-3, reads DAGVTQSPTHLIKTRGQQVTLRCSPKSGHDTVSWYQQALGQGPQFIFQYYEEEERQRGNFPDRFSGHQFPNYSSELNVNALLLGDSALYLCASSFTGLAYSTDTQYFGPGTRLTVL.

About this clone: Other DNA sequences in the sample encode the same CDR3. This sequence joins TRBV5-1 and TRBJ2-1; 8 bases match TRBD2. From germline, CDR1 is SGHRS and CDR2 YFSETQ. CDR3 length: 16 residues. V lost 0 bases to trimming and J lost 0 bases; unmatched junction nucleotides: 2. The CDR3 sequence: CASSLGLAPSYNEQFF. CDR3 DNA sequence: TGCGCCAGCAGCTTGGGACTAGCGCCCTCCTACAATGAGCAGTTCTTC. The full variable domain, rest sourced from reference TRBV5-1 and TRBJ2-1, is KAGVTQTPRYLIKTRGQQVTLSCSPISGHRSVSWYQQTPGQGLQFLFEYFSETQRNKGNFPGRFSGRQFSNSRSEMNVSTLELGDSALYLCASSLGLAPSYNEQFFGPGTRLTVL.

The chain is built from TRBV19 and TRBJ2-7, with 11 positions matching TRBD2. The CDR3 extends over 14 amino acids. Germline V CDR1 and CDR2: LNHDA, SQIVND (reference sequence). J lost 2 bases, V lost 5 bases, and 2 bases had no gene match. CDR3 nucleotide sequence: TGTGCCAGTAGTCTAGCGGGAGGCACCTACGAGCAGTACTTC. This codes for CASSLAGGTYEQYF. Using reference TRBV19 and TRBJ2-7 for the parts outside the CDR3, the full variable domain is DGGITQSPKYLFRKEGQNVTLSCEQNLNHDAMYWYRQDPGQGLRLIYYSQIVNDFQKGDIAEGYSVSREKKESFPLTVTSAQKNPTAFYLCASSLAGGTYEQYFGPGTRLTVT.

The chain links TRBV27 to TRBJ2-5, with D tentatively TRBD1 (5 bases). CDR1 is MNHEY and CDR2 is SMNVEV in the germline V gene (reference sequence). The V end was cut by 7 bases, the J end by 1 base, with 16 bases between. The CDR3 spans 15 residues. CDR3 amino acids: CASTTRGRVQETQYF. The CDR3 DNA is TGTGCCAGCACCACGAGAGGCAGGGTCCAAGAGACCCAGTACTTC.

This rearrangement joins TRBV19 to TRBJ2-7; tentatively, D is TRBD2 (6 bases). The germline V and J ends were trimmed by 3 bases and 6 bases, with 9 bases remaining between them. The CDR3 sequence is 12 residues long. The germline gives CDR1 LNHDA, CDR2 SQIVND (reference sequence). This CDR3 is CASSIGGSEQYF. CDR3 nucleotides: TGTGCCAGTAGTATCGGAGGGAGCGAGCAGTACTTC.

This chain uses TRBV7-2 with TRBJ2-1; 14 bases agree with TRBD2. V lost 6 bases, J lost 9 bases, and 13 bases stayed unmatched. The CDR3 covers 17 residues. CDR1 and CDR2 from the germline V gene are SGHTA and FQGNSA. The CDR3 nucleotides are TGTGCCAGCAGGCGACCCCAGACTAGCGGGAGGGTCAGTGAGCAGTTCTTC. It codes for CASRRPQTSGRVSEQFF.

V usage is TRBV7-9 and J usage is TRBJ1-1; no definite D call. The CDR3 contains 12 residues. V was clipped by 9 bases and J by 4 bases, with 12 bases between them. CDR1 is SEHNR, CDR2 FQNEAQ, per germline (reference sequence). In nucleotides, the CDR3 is TGTGCCAGTGGGGTTGGAGGCACTGAAGCTTTCTTT. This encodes CASGVGGTEAFF.

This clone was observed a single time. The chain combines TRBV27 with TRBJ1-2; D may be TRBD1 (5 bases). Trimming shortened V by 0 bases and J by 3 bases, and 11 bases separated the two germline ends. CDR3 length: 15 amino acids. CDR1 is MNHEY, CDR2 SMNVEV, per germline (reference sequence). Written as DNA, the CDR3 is TGTGCCAGCAGTTTATCGCAGACAGACTACTATGGCTACACCTTC. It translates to CASSLSQTDYYGYTF.

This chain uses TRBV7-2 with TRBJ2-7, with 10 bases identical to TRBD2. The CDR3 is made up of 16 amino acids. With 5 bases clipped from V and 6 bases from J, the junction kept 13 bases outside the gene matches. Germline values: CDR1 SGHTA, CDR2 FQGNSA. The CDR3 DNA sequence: TGTGCCAGCAGCACACCTCCTAGCGGGAGCCTGGGCGAGCAGTACTTC. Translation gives CASSTPPSGSLGEQYF.

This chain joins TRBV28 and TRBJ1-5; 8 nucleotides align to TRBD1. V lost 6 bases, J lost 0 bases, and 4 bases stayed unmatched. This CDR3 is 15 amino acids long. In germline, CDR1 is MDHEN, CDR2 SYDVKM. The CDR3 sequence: CASSHGQGSNQPQHF. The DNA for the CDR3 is TGTGCCAGCAGCCACGGACAGGGTAGCAATCAGCCCCAGCATTTT.

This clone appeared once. CDR3 protein: CASSRGASSGANVLTF. Here the CDR3 DNA reads TGTGCCAGCAGCCGGGGGGCCTCCTCTGGGGCCAACGTCCTGACTTTC. This chain connects TRBV6-6 to TRBJ2-6, with D possibly being TRBD2 (7 bases). Trimming took off 6 bases at V and 0 bases at J, with 12 bases between the two ends. Germline V lookup: CDR1 MNHNY, CDR2 SVGAGI (reference sequence). The CDR3 consists of 16 residues.

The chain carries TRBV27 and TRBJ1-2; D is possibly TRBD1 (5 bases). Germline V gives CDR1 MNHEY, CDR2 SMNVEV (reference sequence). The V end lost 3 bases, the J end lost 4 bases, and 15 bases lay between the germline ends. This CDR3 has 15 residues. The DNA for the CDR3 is TGTGCCAGCAGTTTCGTTAGAGTGGGGGGCTATGGCTACACCTTC. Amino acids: CASSFVRVGGYGYTF.

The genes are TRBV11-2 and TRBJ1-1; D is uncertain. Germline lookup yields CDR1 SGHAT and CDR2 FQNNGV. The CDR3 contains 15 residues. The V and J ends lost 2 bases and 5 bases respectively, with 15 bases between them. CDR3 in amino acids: CASSLYRGRVTEAFF. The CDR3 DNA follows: TGTGCCAGCAGCTTATATCGGGGTAGGGTGACTGAAGCTTTCTTT.

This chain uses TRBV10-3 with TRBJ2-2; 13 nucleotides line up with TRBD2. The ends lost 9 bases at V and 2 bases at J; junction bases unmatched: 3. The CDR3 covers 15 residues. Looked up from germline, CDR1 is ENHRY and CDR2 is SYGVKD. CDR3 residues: CAIGLAGANTGELFF. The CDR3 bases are TGTGCCATAGGACTAGCGGGAGCAAACACCGGGGAGCTGTTTTTT.

CDR3 nucleotides: TGCGCCAGCAGCCAACTGGGACAGGGGATCCCTGGGGCCAACGTCCTGACTTTC. Residues: CASSQLGQGIPGANVLTF. V is TRBV4-1 and J is TRBJ2-6, with TRBD1 matching over 10 bases. J gave up 2 bases and V 2 bases, and 6 bases lay outside the gene matches. Germline V lookup: CDR1 MGHRA, CDR2 YSYEKL. The CDR3 covers 18 residues.